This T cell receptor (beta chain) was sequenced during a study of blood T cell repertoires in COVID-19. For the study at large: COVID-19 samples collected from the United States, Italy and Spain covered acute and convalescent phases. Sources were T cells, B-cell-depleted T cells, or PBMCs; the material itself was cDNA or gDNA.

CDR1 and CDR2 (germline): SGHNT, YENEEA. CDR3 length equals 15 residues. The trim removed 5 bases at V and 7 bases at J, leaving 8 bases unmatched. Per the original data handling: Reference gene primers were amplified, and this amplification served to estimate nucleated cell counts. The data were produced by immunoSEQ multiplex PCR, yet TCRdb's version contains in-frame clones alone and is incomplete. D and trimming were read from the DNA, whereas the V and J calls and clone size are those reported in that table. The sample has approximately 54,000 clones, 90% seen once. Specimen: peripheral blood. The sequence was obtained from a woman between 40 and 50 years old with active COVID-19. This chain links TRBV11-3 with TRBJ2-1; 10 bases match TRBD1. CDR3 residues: CASSRSADRGNEQFF. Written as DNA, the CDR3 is TGTGCCAGCAGCCGTTCAGCGGACAGGGGGAATGAGCAGTTCTTC.